Each of the 9 T cell receptor beta chains below was sequenced from the same sample in a study of Ad26.COV2.S vaccination and SARS-CoV-2 variants. Some clones are missing from TCRdb's copy, which holds only in-frame ones; the method was immunoSEQ multiplex PCR. This sample has about half a million clones; about nine tenths occur once, and the top ten carry 1.5% to 2%. Treatment reported: roughly 20 received Ad26.COV2.S at low or high dose, single or two shots; a few received placebo; per-sample allocation not given. Sampling was performed 63 days after the first vaccine or placebo injection. The source was peripheral blood, collected in a trial of Ad26.COV2.S vaccine versus placebo. These receptors were obtained from a person between 18 and 59 years old who received the Ad26.COV2.S COVID-19 vaccine or a placebo.

Worth noting for this clone: One junction end disagrees with the germline gene, perhaps due to a read error. The gene calls are TRBV7-9 and TRBJ2-1, with no clear D. Germline-derived CDR1 and CDR2 are SEHNR and FQNEAQ (reference sequence). The length of the CDR3 is 10 residues. Here the CDR3 reads CASSYNERFF. The CDR3 DNA reads as TGTGCCAGCAGTTATAATGAGCGGTTCTTC.

This clone was detected only once. The gene calls are TRBV19 and TRBJ1-1; D gene uncertain. Trimming stripped 11 bases from V and 0 bases from J, with 10 bases between. The CDR3 has 12 residues. Germline V CDR1 and CDR2: LNHDA, SQIVND (reference sequence). This chain's CDR3 is CAVQSMNTEAFF. Here the CDR3 DNA reads TGTGCCGTACAGAGCATGAACACTGAAGCTTTCTTT.

The chain has TRBV6-2 or TRBV6-3 and TRBJ2-2, with unresolved D. This CDR3 contains 13 residues. CDR1 MNHEY and CDR2 SVGEGT come from the germline V gene. V lost 0 bases and J lost 8, with 7 bases in between. The CDR3 DNA follows: TGTGCCAGCAGTTACTCGAGCCCGGGGGAGCTGTTTTTT. Translation: CASSYSSPGELFF.

The chain carries TRBV6-1 and TRBJ1-2; D ambiguous. Trimming removed 2 bases from V and 8 bases from J, with 12 bases in between. The CDR3 is made up of 13 amino acids. Germline V CDR1 and CDR2: MNHNS, SASEGT. The CDR3 sequence: CASSELGSGGYTF. CDR3 nucleotides: TGTGCCAGCAGTGAACTGGGATCCGGGGGCTACACCTTC.

The chain recombines TRBV6-5 with TRBJ1-6, with 11 bases matching TRBD1. Germline V CDR1 and CDR2: MNHEY, SVGAGI. J lost 9 bases, V lost 6 bases, and 4 bases had no gene match. This CDR3 contains 14 residues. The CDR3 region has the DNA TGTGCCAGCAGGTTGGGACAGGGGGTTTCACCCCTCCACTTT. It yields the protein CASRLGQGVSPLHF.

The count of this clone is one. The DNA for the CDR3 is TGTGCCAGCAGTTTATCCGGGACAGGGACCCACGAGCAGTACTTC. Translation: CASSLSGTGTHEQYF. The rearrangement uses TRBV28 and TRBJ2-7; 9 bases map to TRBD1. Germline CDR1 and CDR2: MDHEN and SYDVKM. The CDR3 is 15 residues long. V lost 1 base and J lost 5; bases outside the gene matches: 6.

The chain carries TRBV7-2 and TRBJ2-7; D might be TRBD1 (5 bases). The V gene's germline CDR1 is SGHTA and CDR2 FQGNSA. The CDR3 consists of 15 residues. The germline V and J ends were trimmed by 1 base and 2 bases, with 12 bases remaining between them. The CDR3 DNA sequence: TGTGCCAGCAGCTTAGTGGCAGGGTTGACCTACGAGCAGTACTTC. It translates to CASSLVAGLTYEQYF.

CDR3 region: CAISETLGLAGLTDTQYF. CDR3 in DNA: TGTGCCATCAGTGAGACCCTGGGACTAGCGGGACTCACAGATACGCAGTATTTT. The chain employs TRBV10-3 and TRBJ2-3, with 13 nucleotides matching TRBD2. CDR3 size: 18 residues. After removal of 2 bases from V and 2 bases from J, the junction contained 7 bases not matched to a gene. Germline V gene data show CDR1 as ENHRY and CDR2 as SYGVKD.

This sequence joins TRBV4-2 and TRBJ1-2; D unresolved. Trimming took 0 bases from V and 2 from J, leaving 13 bases between them. The CDR3 consists of 16 residues. Looked up from germline, CDR1 is LGHNA and CDR2 is YNFKEQ. CDR3 residues: CASSQDRRAGNYGYTF. DNA of the CDR3: TGTGCCAGCAGCCAAGACCGACGGGCTGGGAACTATGGCTACACCTTC.